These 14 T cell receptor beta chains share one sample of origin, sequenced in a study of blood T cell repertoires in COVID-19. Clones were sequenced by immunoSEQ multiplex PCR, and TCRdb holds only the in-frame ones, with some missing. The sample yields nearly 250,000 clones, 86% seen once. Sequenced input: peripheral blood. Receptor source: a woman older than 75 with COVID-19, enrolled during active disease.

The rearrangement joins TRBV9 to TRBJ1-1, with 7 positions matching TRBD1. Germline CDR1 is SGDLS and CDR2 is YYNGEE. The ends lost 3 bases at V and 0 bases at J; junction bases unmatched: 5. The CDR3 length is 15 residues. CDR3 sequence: CASSAEGAMNTEAFF. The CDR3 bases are TGTGCCAGCAGCGCCGAGGGGGCGATGAACACTGAAGCTTTCTTT.

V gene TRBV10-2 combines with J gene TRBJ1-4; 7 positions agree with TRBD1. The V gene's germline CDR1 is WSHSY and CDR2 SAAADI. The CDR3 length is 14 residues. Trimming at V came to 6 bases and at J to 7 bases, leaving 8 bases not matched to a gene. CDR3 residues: CASSADRVIEKLFF. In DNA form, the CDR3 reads TGCGCCAGCAGCGCTGACAGGGTTATTGAAAAACTGTTTTTT.

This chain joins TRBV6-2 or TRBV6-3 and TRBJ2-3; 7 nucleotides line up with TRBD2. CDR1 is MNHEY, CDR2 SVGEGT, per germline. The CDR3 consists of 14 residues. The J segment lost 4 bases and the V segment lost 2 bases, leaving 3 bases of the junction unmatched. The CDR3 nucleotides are TGTGCCAGCAGTTACATGACTAGCTCAGATACGCAGTATTTT. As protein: CASSYMTSSDTQYF.

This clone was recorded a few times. CDR3 nucleotides: TGTGCCAGCAGCCCTCCGGGGGGCATCTATCAGCCCCAGCATTTT. Translating gives CASSPPGGIYQPQHF. The rearrangement uses TRBV7-2 and TRBJ1-5, with a tentative D call TRBD1 (6 bases). Between the trimmed V and J ends, which lost 5 bases and 5 bases, there was a span of 16 bases. The CDR3 length is 15 residues. CDR1 and CDR2 (germline): SGHTA, FQGNSA.

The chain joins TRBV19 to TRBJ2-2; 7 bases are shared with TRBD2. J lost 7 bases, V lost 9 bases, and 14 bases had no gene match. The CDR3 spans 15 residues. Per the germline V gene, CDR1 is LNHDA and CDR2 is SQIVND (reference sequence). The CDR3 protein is CASRGVELIGGELFF. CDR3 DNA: TGTGCCAGCCGGGGGGTGGAGTTAATTGGCGGGGAGCTGTTTTTT.

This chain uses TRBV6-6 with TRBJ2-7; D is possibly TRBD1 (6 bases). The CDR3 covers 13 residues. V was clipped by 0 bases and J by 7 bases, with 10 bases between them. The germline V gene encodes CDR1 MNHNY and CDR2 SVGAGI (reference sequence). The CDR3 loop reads CASSYSRQVEQYV. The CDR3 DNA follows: TGTGCCAGCAGTTACTCGCGACAGGTAGAGCAGTACGTC.

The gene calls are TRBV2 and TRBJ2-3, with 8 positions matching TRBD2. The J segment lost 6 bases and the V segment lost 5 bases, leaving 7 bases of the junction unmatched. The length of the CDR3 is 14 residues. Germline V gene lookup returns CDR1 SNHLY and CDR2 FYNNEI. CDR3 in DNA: TGTGCCAGCAGTTTTGGGACTAGGGTGGATACGCAGTATTTT. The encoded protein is CASSFGTRVDTQYF. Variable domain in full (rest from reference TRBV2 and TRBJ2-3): EPEVTQTPSHQVTQMGQEVILRCVPISNHLYFYWYRQILGQKVEFLVSFYNNEISEKSEIFDDQFSVERPDGSNFTLKIRSTKLEDSAMYFCASSFGTRVDTQYFGPGTRLTVL.

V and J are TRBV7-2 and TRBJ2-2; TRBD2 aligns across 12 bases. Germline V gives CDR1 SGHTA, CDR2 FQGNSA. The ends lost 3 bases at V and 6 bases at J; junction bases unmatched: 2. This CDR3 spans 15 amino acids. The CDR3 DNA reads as TGTGCCAGCAGCTTCCTAGCGGGGGGGCCCGGGGAGCTGTTTTTT. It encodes CASSFLAGGPGELFF.

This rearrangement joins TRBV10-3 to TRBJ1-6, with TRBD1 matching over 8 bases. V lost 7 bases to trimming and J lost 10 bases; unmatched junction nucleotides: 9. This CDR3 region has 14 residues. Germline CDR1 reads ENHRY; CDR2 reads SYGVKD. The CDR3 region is CAITPGQAGSPLHF. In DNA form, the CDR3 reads TGTGCCATCACCCCGGGACAGGCGGGATCACCCCTCCACTTT.

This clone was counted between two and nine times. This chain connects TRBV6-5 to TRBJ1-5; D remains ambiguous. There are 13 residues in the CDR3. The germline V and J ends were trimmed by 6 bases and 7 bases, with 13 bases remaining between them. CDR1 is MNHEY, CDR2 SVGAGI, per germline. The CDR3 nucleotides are TGTGCCAGCAGCCGCACACATGGCCAGCCCCAGCATTTT. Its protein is CASSRTHGQPQHF.

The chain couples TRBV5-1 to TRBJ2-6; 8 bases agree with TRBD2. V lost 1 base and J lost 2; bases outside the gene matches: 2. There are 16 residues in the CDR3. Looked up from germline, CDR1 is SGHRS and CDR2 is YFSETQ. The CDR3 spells CASSLTAGAGANVLTF. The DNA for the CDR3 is TGCGCCAGCAGCTTGACAGCGGGGGCTGGGGCCAACGTCCTGACTTTC.

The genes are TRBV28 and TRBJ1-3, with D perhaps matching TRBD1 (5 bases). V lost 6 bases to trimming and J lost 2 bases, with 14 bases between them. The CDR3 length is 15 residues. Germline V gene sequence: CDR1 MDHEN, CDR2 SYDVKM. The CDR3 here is CASRGGVSAGNTIYF. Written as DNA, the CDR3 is TGTGCCAGCAGGGGGGGGGTTAGTGCTGGAAACACCATATATTTT. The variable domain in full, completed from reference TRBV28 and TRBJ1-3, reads DVKVTQSSRYLVKRTGEKVFLECVQDMDHENMFWYRQDPGLGLRLIYFSYDVKMKEKGDIPEGYSVSREKKERFSLILESASTNQTSMYLCASRGGVSAGNTIYFGEGSWLTVV.

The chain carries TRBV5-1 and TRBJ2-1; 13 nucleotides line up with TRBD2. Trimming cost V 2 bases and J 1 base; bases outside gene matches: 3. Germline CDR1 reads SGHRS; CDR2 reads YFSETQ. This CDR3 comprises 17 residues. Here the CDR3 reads CASSLVTSGGSYNEQFF. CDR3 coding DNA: TGCGCCAGCAGCTTAGTGACTAGCGGGGGGTCCTACAATGAGCAGTTCTTC.

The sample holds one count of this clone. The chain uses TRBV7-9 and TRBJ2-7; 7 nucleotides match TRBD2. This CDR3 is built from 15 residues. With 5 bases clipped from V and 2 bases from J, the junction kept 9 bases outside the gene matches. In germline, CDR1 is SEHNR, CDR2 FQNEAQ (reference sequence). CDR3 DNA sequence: TGTGCCAGCAGCGCAGGGCCGGGAGGTGCCTACGAGCAGTACTTC. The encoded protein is CASSAGPGGAYEQYF.